These 5 T cell receptor beta chains came from one sample sequenced in a study of OX40 agonist ivuxolimab in advanced cancers. Profiling relied on immunoSEQ multiplex PCR, and the TCRdb table lists in-frame clones only, not all of them. The sample records nearly 110,000 clones, more than 85% being singletons. The sample in question was CD4+ or CD8+ T cells sorted from blood, obtained in a trial of the OX40 agonist ivuxolimab. The receptors derive from an adult with an advanced solid tumor such as melanoma, head and neck, liver or kidney cancer.

This clone occurred once. The chain uses TRBV18 and TRBJ1-1; TRBD1 matches at 9 bases. Germline CDR1 KGHSH, CDR2 LQKENI. CDR3 length: 13 residues. V lost 3 bases and J lost 5; bases outside the gene matches: 1. CDR3 DNA: TGTGCCAGCTCACCGACAGGGGGAACTGAAGCTTTCTTT. Protein product: CASSPTGGTEAFF.

The V gene is TRBV19, the J gene TRBJ1-2; D ambiguous. Trimming took off 8 bases at V and 6 bases at J, with 10 bases between the two ends. The CDR3 runs 11 residues. Germline assignment: CDR1 LNHDA and CDR2 SQIVND (reference sequence). Here the CDR3 reads CASGTRHGYTF. For the CDR3, the DNA is TGTGCCAGTGGAACAAGGCATGGCTACACCTTC.

The V call is TRBV10-1, the J call TRBJ2-1; D gene uncertain. CDR3 length: 16 amino acids. Germline CDR1 WNHNN, CDR2 SYGVQD (reference sequence). V was cut by 2 bases and J by 5 bases, with 16 bases left in between. DNA of the CDR3: TGCGCCAGCAGTGAGAGTGCAGGTCCTGACCACAATGAGCAGTTCTTC. Translation: CASSESAGPDHNEQFF.

As to this clone: The junction does not match germline at one end; this may be a read error. The CDR3 is CASSLESGTGSDFF. The CDR3 nucleotides are TGTGCCAGTAGTTTAGAATCCGGGACAGGGAGTGATTTCTTT. The rearrangement uses TRBV19 and TRBJ1-1; TRBD1 matches 9 bases. Germline assignment: CDR1 LNHDA and CDR2 SQIVND (reference sequence). The CDR3 has 14 residues.

J is TRBJ2-2 and V is TRBV28, with a tentative D call TRBD1 (6 bases). V lost 4 bases, J lost 2 bases, and 11 bases lay in between. The CDR3 has 15 amino acids. Germline CDR1 is MDHEN and CDR2 is SYDVKM. The CDR3 region has the DNA TGTGCCAGCAGTTCCGGACAGTTAAACACCGGGGAGCTGTTTTTT. This gives the protein CASSSGQLNTGELFF.